Listed here are 5 T cell receptor beta chains from one sample, sequenced in a study of T cell clonality in common variable immunodeficiency. The repertoire was sequenced with immunoSEQ multiplex PCR; TCRdb's copy has only in-frame clones and lacks some. The repertoire consists of some 64,000 clones, none detected only once. Source material: peripheral blood mononuclear cells. The receptors originated from a person aged 18 to 70 in good health.

This clone came up many times. The sequenced CDR3 bases are TGTGCCAGCAGTTTATCTAGTACCTCCTACAATGAG. Residues: CASSLSSTSYNE. The full CDR3 reads CASSLSSTSYNEQFF. The rearrangement joins TRBV27 to TRBJ2-1, with D uncertain. The read comes to an end 3 residues before the CDR3 does, leaving the germline J gene to fill in the end. V gave up 0 bases and J gave up 0 bases, with 6 bases separating them. Germline CDR1 and CDR2: MNHEY and SMNVEV (reference sequence). This CDR3 has 15 amino acids.

This clone was observed at least ten times. The read gets to within 3 residues of the CDR3 end, and the germline J gene fills in the rest. The V and J genes are TRBV2 and TRBJ2-3; D unclear. The CDR3 spans 15 residues. Looked up from germline, CDR1 is SNHLY and CDR2 is FYNNEI. V was shortened by 4 bases and J by 6 bases, with 17 bases between the two germline ends. This CDR3 is CASSVASLVLDTQYF. Partial CDR3 DNA: TGTGCCAGCAGTGTGGCTAGTTTGGTTTTGGATACG.

This clone occurred many times. The observed sequence ends 3 residues before the CDR3 terminus, with the missing tail filled in from the germline J gene. The chain uses TRBV2 and TRBJ1-1; 10 nucleotides agree with TRBD1. The junction had 11 bases not matched to a gene; V was cut back by 7 bases and J by 6 bases. The CDR3 has 15 amino acids. From germline, CDR1 is SNHLY and CDR2 FYNNEI. CDR3 protein: CASNTRQGAKAEAFF. CDR3 DNA, as far as it was read: TGTGCCAGCAACACCCGACAGGGGGCAAAAGCTGAA.

This clone was detected ten times or more. The observed sequence ends 3 residues before the CDR3 terminus, with the missing tail filled in from the germline J gene. This sequence joins TRBV20-1 and TRBJ2-4, with 10 positions matching TRBD1. The CDR3 spans 14 residues. CDR1 and CDR2 from the germline V gene are DFQATT and SNEGSKA (reference sequence). Unmatched junction bases numbered 2, after V lost 0 bases and J lost 6 bases. Partial CDR3 DNA: TGCAGTGCTAGAGACGGGACAGGGGTAAACATT. It translates to CSARDGTGVNI. The whole CDR3 reads CSARDGTGVNIQYF.

This clone was seen repeatedly, ten times or more. The CDR3 is cut off 3 residues early in the read; its end comes from the germline J gene. The same CDR3 is also encoded by other DNA sequences in this sample. The chain carries TRBV30 and TRBJ2-3, with D perhaps matching TRBD2 (6 bases). Trimming left V 5 bases short and J 0 bases short, with 12 bases between. The CDR3 is 14 residues long. Germline V lookup: CDR1 GTSNPN, CDR2 SVGIG (reference sequence). CDR3 loop: CAWGGLTSTDTQYF. Partial CDR3 DNA: TGTGCCTGGGGGGGGTTAACTAGCACAGATACG. The full variable domain, rest sourced from reference TRBV30 and TRBJ2-3, is SQTIHQWPATLVQPVGSPLSLECTVEGTSNPNLYWYRQAAGRGLQLLFYSVGIGQISSEVPQNLSASRPQDRQFILSSKKLLLSDSGFYLCAWGGLTSTDTQYFGPGTRLTVL.